Sequencing of this T cell receptor (beta chain) was carried out in a study of a mutant IDH1 vaccine in newly diagnosed glioma. Sequenced by immunoSEQ multiplex PCR; TCRdb stores in-frame clones only, minus some. The sample contains 70,000 to 90,000 clones, roughly 90% of which appear only once. Germline loops: CDR1 ENHRY, CDR2 SYGVKD. V was shortened by 0 bases and J by 2 bases, with 12 bases between the two germline ends. The CDR3 is made up of 16 amino acids. As to time point: week 5, during vaccination. Vaccination used 300 ug of mutant IDH1 20-mer peptide per dose, with topical imiquimod. A word on this clone: Its matching antigen is unknown.

The chain combines TRBV10-3 with TRBJ2-3, with D hard to call. This sample comprised PBMCs, obtained from a glioma patient whose treatment included an IDH1 peptide vaccine. The receptor was isolated from a woman aged 45-65 years with glioma. The CDR3 loop is CAISESTLGFTDTQYF. The CDR3, as DNA: TGTGCCATCAGTGAGTCGACTCTAGGTTTCACAGATACGCAGTATTTT.